These 10 T cell receptor beta chains were sequenced from one sample in a study of cytomegalovirus exposure and HLA in healthy donors. Researchers ran the PCR with 60 Vbeta and 13 Jbeta primers. Generated by immunoSEQ multiplex PCR, the TCRdb table keeps only in-frame clones and is missing some. The sample includes some 200,000 clones, about 12% of them seen just once. Material for sequencing was PBMCs. Receptors were obtained from a man aged 45-65 years in good health and CMV-seropositive.

This clone has only a few counts. This chain uses TRBV19 with TRBJ2-7; tentatively, D is TRBD2 (6 bases). CDR1 is LNHDA, CDR2 SQIVND, per germline (reference sequence). This CDR3 has 14 residues. V lost 5 bases to trimming and J lost 7 bases, with 18 bases between them. The CDR3 sequence is CASSLGGQGGEQYF. The CDR3 DNA reads TGTGCCAGTAGTCTCGGGGGTCAGGGCGGGGAGCAGTACTTC.

As to this clone: The same CDR3 arises from other DNA sequences in this sample as well. This chain uses TRBV19 with TRBJ1-2; no clear D. CDR3 length: 13 residues. Germline CDR1 LNHDA, CDR2 SQIVND (reference sequence). The germline V and J ends were trimmed by 3 bases and 2 bases, with 7 bases remaining between them. This CDR3 reads CASSIGGNYGYTF. For the CDR3, the DNA is TGTGCCAGTAGTATTGGCGGGAACTATGGCTACACCTTC. Supplemented by reference TRBV19 and TRBJ1-2, the full variable domain reads DGGITQSPKYLFRKEGQNVTLSCEQNLNHDAMYWYRQDPGQGLRLIYYSQIVNDFQKGDIAEGYSVSREKKESFPLTVTSAQKNPTAFYLCASSIGGNYGYTFGSGTRLTVV.

This clone was detected only a few times. The V and J genes are TRBV29-1 and TRBJ2-5, with D perhaps TRBD1 (6 bases). Trimming took 7 bases from V and 7 from J, leaving 19 bases between them. The CDR3 is 13 amino acids. Germline lookup yields CDR1 SQVTM and CDR2 ANQGSEA. Written as DNA, the CDR3 is TGCAGCGCCAGACAAGGGACAATGGGGACCCAGTACTTC. Protein sequence: CSARQGTMGTQYF.

This clone occurred a few times. The genes are TRBV4-1 and TRBJ2-7; 9 bases map to TRBD1. This CDR3 is 17 amino acids long. Germline CDR1 is MGHRA and CDR2 is YSYEKL. The J segment lost 9 bases and the V segment lost 4 bases, leaving 19 bases of the junction unmatched. As DNA, the CDR3 is TGCGCCAGCAGCCTCGCTGGCGGGACAGGGCAGCTGAGGGTGCAGTACGTC. Amino acid sequence: CASSLAGGTGQLRVQYV.

V gene TRBV7-6 combines with J gene TRBJ2-5, with 8 bases matching TRBD1. This CDR3 is 13 amino acids long. After removal of 5 bases from V and 5 bases from J, the junction contained 4 bases not matched to a gene. Germline assignment: CDR1 SGHVS and CDR2 FNYEAQ. The DNA of the CDR3 is TGTGCCAGCAGCCCACGACAGGGGGAGACCCAGTACTTC. As protein: CASSPRQGETQYF.

The chain has TRBV6-6 and TRBJ1-1, with D perhaps matching TRBD1 (6 bases). Between the trimmed V and J ends, which lost 2 bases and 7 bases, there was a span of 8 bases. CDR1 and CDR2 from the germline V gene are MNHNY and SVGAGI (reference sequence). The CDR3 sequence is 12 residues long. The CDR3 reads CASSYPQGEAFF. DNA for the CDR3: TGTGCCAGCAGTTACCCACAGGGTGAAGCTTTCTTT.

V is TRBV6-4 and J is TRBJ1-1; no reliable D call. The V end was cut by 5 bases, the J end by 1 base, with 8 bases between. The CDR3 covers 13 residues. Germline V gene sequence: CDR1 MRHNA, CDR2 SNTAGT. The CDR3 DNA follows: TGTGCCAGCAGTCGGGAAAGGAACACTGAAGCTTTCTTT. Translating gives CASSRERNTEAFF.

V gene TRBV5-4 combines with J gene TRBJ2-2; 10 nucleotides line up with TRBD1. J gave up 5 bases and V 4 bases, and 8 bases lay outside the gene matches. The germline CDR1 and CDR2 sequences are SGHNT and YYREEE (reference sequence). The length of the CDR3 is 16 residues. CDR3 DNA sequence: TGTGCCAGCAGCCCTCGACAGGGGGCGACGACCGGGGAGCTGTTTTTT. It yields the protein CASSPRQGATTGELFF.

This CDR3 reads CASREGGETQYF. For the CDR3, the DNA is TGTGCCAGCAGAGAGGGTGGAGAGACCCAGTACTTC. The chain uses TRBV11-3 and TRBJ2-5; perhaps TRBD2 as D (5 bases). Germline values: CDR1 SGHNT, CDR2 YENEEA. This CDR3 region has 12 residues. V was cut by 6 bases and J by 4 bases, with 9 bases left in between.

The chain uses TRBV5-6 and TRBJ1-1; D is unresolved. CDR3 length equals 14 residues. The V end was cut by 4 bases, the J end by 7 bases, with 17 bases between. The V gene's germline CDR1 is SGHDT and CDR2 YYEEEE. CDR3 DNA: TGTGCCAGCAGCCGTGGACTGGTAACGAGTGAAGCTTTCTTT. It specifies CASSRGLVTSEAFF. Based on the CDR3 plus reference TRBV5-6 and TRBJ1-1, the full variable domain is DAGVTQSPTHLIKTRGQQVTLRCSPKSGHDTVSWYQQALGQGPQFIFQYYEEEERQRGNFPDRFSGHQFPNYSSELNVNALLLGDSALYLCASSRGLVTSEAFFGQGTRLTVV.